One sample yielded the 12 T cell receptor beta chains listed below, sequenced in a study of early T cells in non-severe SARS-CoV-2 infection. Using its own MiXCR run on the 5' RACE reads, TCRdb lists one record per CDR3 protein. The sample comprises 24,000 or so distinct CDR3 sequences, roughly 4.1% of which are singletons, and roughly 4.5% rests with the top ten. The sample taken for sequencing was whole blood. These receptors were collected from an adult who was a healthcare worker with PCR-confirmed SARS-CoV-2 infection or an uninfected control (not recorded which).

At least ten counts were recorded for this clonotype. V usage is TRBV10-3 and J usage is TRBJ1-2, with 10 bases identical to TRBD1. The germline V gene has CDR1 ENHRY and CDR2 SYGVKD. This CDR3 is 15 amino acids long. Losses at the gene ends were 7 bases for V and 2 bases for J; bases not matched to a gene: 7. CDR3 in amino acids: CAIKEGQGLNYGYTF. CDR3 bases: TGTGCCATCAAGGAGGGACAGGGGCTCAACTATGGCTACACCTTC.

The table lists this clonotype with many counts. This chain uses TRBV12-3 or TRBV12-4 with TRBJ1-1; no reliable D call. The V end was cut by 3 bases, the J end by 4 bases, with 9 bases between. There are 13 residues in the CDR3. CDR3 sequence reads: CASSFLTTTEAFF. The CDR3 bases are TGTGCCAGCAGTTTTTTGACCACCACTGAAGCTTTCTTT.

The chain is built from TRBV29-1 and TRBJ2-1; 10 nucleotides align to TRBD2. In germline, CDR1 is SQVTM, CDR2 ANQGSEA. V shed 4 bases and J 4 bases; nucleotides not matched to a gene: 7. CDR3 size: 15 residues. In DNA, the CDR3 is TGCAGCGTTGTGCCGGGACTAGCGACTTACAATGAGCAGTTCTTC. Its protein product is CSVVPGLATYNEQFF.

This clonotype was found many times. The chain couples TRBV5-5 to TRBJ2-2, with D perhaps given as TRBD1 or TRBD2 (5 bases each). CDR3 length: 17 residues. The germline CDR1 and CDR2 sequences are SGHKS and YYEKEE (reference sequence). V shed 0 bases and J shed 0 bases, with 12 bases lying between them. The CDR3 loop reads CASSLGPGRSNTGELFF. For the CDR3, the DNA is TGTGCCAGCAGCTTGGGCCCGGGGCGGTCGAACACCGGGGAGCTGTTTTTT.

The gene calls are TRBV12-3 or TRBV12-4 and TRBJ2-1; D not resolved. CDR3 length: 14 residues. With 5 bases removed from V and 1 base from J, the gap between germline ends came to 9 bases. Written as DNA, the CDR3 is TGTGCCAGCAGTCCGGACGGATCCTACAATGAGCAGTTCTTC. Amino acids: CASSPDGSYNEQFF.

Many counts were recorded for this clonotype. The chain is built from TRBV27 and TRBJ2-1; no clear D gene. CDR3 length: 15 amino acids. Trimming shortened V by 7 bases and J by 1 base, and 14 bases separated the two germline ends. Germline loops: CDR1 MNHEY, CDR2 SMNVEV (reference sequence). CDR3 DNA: TGTGCCAGCACCGAGGTGGCAGGTTCCTACAATGAGCAGTTCTTC. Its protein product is CASTEVAGSYNEQFF.

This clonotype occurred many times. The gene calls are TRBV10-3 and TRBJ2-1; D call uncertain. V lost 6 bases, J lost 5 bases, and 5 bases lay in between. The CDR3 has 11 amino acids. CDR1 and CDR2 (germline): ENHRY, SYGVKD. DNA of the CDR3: TGTGCCATCAGCGAAAACAATGAGCAGTTCTTC. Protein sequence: CAISENNEQFF.

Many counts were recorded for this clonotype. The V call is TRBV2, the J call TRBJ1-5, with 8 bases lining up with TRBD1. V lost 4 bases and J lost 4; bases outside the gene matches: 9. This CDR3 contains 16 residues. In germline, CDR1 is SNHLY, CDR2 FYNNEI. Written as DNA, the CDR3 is TGTGCCAGCAGTGGGTCCCGGGACAGGATGAATCAGCCCCAGCATTTT. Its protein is CASSGSRDRMNQPQHF.

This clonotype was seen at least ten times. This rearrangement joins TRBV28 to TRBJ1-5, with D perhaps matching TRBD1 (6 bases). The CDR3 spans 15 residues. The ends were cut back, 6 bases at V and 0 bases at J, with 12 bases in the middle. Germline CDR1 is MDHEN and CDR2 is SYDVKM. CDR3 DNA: TGTGCCAGCAGCAAACAGGGATATAGCAATCAGCCCCAGCATTTT. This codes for CASSKQGYSNQPQHF.

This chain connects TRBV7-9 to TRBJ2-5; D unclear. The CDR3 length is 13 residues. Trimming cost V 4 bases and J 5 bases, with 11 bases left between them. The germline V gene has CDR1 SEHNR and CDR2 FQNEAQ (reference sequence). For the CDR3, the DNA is TGTGCCAGCAGCTCCAGTGAACGGGAGACCCAGTACTTC. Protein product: CASSSSERETQYF.

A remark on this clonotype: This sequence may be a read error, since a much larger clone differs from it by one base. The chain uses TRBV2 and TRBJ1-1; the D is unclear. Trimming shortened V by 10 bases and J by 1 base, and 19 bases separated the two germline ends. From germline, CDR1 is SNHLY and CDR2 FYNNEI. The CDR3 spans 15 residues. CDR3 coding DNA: TGTGCCAACCAATTACGCGAGGGCCCGAACACTGAAGCTTTCTTT. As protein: CANQLREGPNTEAFF.

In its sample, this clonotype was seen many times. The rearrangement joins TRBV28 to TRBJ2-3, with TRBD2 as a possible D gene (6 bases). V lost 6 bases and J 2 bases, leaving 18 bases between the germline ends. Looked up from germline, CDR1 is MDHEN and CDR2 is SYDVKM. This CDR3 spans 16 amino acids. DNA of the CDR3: TGTGCCAGCAGGGCTTCAACGGCGGGATACACAGATACGCAGTATTTT. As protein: CASRASTAGYTDTQYF.